Listed below are T cell receptor beta chains from one sample, sequenced in a study of cytomegalovirus exposure and HLA in healthy donors. Repertoires were generated with immunoSEQ multiplex PCR, while TCRdb's copy carries only in-frame clones and drops some. The sample includes some 130,000 clones, approximately 92% of them seen just once. The material sequenced was PBMCs. These receptors all stem from a woman aged 18-29 years in good health and CMV-seronegative. Each CDR3 is given with its conserved first and last residue.

>TRBV9|TRBJ2-2
CASSVGTSGEIGELFF
>TRBV10-3|TRBJ1-6
CAISEVQVFAPLHF
>TRBV12-5|TRBJ2-5
CASGLATGGEKTQYF
>TRBV5-1|TRBJ1-6
CASSQTEPGQGYSPLHF
>TRBV7-9|TRBJ1-2
CASSFVSGNYGYTF
>TRBV6-6|TRBJ1-3
CASSLQGAGNTIYF
>TRBV2|TRBJ2-5
CASSAFVRLAGSETQYF
>TRBV5-4|TRBJ1-4
CASSPGGGGQHNEKLFF
>TRBV5-1|TRBJ2-7
CASSLDGLSYEQYF
>TRBV9|TRBJ2-1
CASSATSGGADEQFF
>TRBV14|TRBJ1-2
CASSRTQLSYGYTF
>TRBV9|TRBJ1-5
CASSEGEFGNQPQHF
>TRBV18|TRBJ1-2
CATQELTDSTYTF
>TRBV19|TRBJ1-2
CASNGGLYGYTF
>TRBV10-2|TRBJ1-5
CASKQGEYQPQHF
>TRBV11-2|TRBJ2-1
CASSLIPLSSYNEQFF
>TRBV19|TRBJ2-7
CASSSPPGQGFLYEQYF
>TRBV2|TRBJ2-1
CASSGLGRSYNEQFF
>TRBV7-7|TRBJ2-5
CASSPNRGGQETQYF
>TRBV2|TRBJ2-7
CASSDEGGDRVLYEQYF
>TRBV11-2|TRBJ1-3
CASSSSGLSGNTIYF
>TRBV20-1|TRBJ1-1
CSATGDTEAFF
>TRBV5-8|TRBJ1-1
CASSGQGGTEAFF
>TRBV6-5|TRBJ1-5
CASSLSRGNQPQHF
>TRBV7-6|TRBJ2-2
CASSLDREVGTGELFF
>TRBV11-2|TRBJ1-1
CASSLGGNTEAFF
>TRBV5-1|TRBJ1-2
CASSLNRQDGGYTF
>TRBV6-5|TRBJ1-2
CASSYSTLANYGYTF
>TRBV28|TRBJ1-1
CATSTGGLAVNTEAFF
>TRBV5-6|TRBJ2-1
CASSLDPSSYNEQFF
>TRBV7-9|TRBJ2-1
CASTILVGSDSSYNEQFF
>TRBV6-4|TRBJ2-1
CASSRTSGGANEQFF
>TRBV4-1|TRBJ2-1
CASRSGSSGGYNEQFF
>TRBV7-2|TRBJ2-1
CASSFGGVNTEQFF
>TRBV9|TRBJ2-3
CASSPRAGTDTDTQYF
>TRBV5-1|TRBJ1-5
CASSLTDTSQPQHF
>TRBV18|TRBJ2-5
CASSPLRGQPETQYF
>TRBV6-6|TRBJ2-7
CASSDNLYEQYF
>TRBV5-1|TRBJ2-2
CASSSPGQGTNLIAGELFF
>TRBV6-1|TRBJ2-7
CASSARRGISYEQYF
>TRBV6-1|TRBJ1-5
CASSEYTGGTRSNQPQHF
>TRBV21-1|TRBJ2-1
CASSCPGGQDCYNEQFF
>TRBV29-1|TRBJ1-1
CSVEDLAAALNTEAFF
>TRBV2|TRBJ1-5
CASGRPIDGNQPQHF
>TRBV7-2|TRBJ2-1
CASSGTSTRPNEQFF
>TRBV6-1|TRBJ2-5
CASLSRGLQETQYF
>TRBV6-1|TRBJ1-5
CASTGTGINQPQHF
>TRBV10-1|TRBJ2-5
CASSEAGQETQYF
>TRBV10-1|TRBJ2-3
CASSHQSDTQYF
>TRBV14|TRBJ1-2
CASSQTQGALKDTF
>TRBV9|TRBJ2-3
CASSGVRPATDTQYF
>TRBV18|TRBJ2-2
CASSPREIQGSDGELFF
>TRBV5-1|TRBJ1-5
CASSLSPGTNQPQHF
>TRBV6-1|TRBJ1-6
CASSERGPTYSPLHF
>TRBV11-2|TRBJ1-2
CASSSQQTYGYTF
>TRBV29-1|TRBJ1-2
CSVGSGTYGYTF
>TRBV27|TRBJ2-7
CASSSRQGYEQYF
>TRBV5-1|TRBJ1-2
CASSPRTGFNYGYTF
>TRBV12-5|TRBJ1-5
CASGFQGAGNQPQHF
>TRBV5-4|TRBJ2-1
CASTLGWTSGGSEQFF